Shown below are 5 T cell receptor beta chains from a single sample sequenced in a study of T-cell memory formation after mild COVID-19. Using its own MiXCR run on the 5' RACE reads, TCRdb lists one record per CDR3 protein. In the table there are about 470,000 distinct CDR3 sequences, more than 20% of which are singletons. The sequenced sample consisted of PBMCs or a T cell subset sorted from them (not recorded which). These receptors originate from an adult woman who had mild COVID-19 (a few samples of this study predate the infection). Cell type and time point are not known.

The V call is TRBV6-6, the J call TRBJ2-1; a possible D gene is TRBD2 (5 bases). The V end was cut by 6 bases, the J end by 7 bases, with 16 bases between. Germline loops: CDR1 MNHNY, CDR2 SVGAGI (reference sequence). The CDR3 spans 14 residues. The CDR3 loop is CASSLLNGVNEQFF. CDR3 coding DNA: TGTGCCAGCAGCCTACTCAACGGGGTAAATGAGCAGTTCTTC.

This sequence joins TRBV7-3 and TRBJ2-1, with D tentatively TRBD2 (6 bases). Germline assignment: CDR1 SGHTA and CDR2 FQGTGA. The CDR3 contains 17 residues. V dropped 4 bases and J dropped 5 bases, with 21 bases sitting between them. The CDR3 sequence: CASSSGTRAGANNEQFF. DNA of the CDR3: TGTGCCAGCAGCTCCGGCACAAGAGCGGGCGCTAACAATGAGCAGTTCTTC.

The chain links TRBV5-1 to TRBJ1-2, with 11 bases that match TRBD1. Germline assignment: CDR1 SGHRS and CDR2 YFSETQ. This CDR3 has 16 amino acids. V shed 3 bases and J 1 base; nucleotides not matched to a gene: 5. CDR3: CASSYGQGANNYGYTF. The CDR3 DNA follows: TGCGCCAGCAGCTATGGACAGGGGGCGAATAACTATGGCTACACCTTC.

This sequence joins TRBV4-3 and TRBJ2-1; 11 nucleotides line up with TRBD2. Germline values: CDR1 LGHNA, CDR2 YSLEER. The CDR3 spans 16 residues. The V segment lost 3 bases and the J segment 5 bases; nucleotides outside the gene matches: 6. The CDR3 reads CASSHQTSGVNNEQFF. The CDR3 nucleotides read TGCGCCAGCAGCCACCAGACTAGCGGGGTGAACAATGAGCAGTTCTTC.

The V gene is TRBV20-1, the J gene TRBJ2-7; 8 bases are a match to TRBD1. CDR1 is DFQATT and CDR2 is SNEGSKA in the germline V gene (reference sequence). The CDR3 runs 14 residues. V lost 0 bases, J lost 6 bases, and 7 bases stayed unmatched. CDR3 sequence (DNA): TGCAGTGCTAGAGATCTGCAGGGGGCACGCGAGCAGTACTTC. Its protein is CSARDLQGAREQYF.